This section outlines one T cell receptor (beta chain) sequence together with its context. This sample was included in a study of blood T cell repertoires in COVID-19. Turning to the study itself: The origin of the acute and convalescent COVID-19 samples was the United States, Italy and Spain.

TCRdb's table, derived via immunoSEQ multiplex PCR, lists solely in-frame clones and lacks some. The table lists tens of thousands of clones, roughly nine tenths of them singletons. Source material: peripheral blood. The receptor was isolated from a man aged 60 to 69 with COVID-19, enrolled during active disease.

The CDR3 is CASSSGLAGLSTDTQYF. DNA for the CDR3: TGTGCCAGCAGTTCCGGACTAGCGGGCCTTAGCACAGATACGCAGTATTTT. V gene TRBV27 combines with J gene TRBJ2-3; 11 nucleotides line up with TRBD2. The CDR3 runs to 17 residues. Germline CDR1 is MNHEY and CDR2 is SMNVEV (reference sequence). The J segment lost 0 bases and the V segment lost 4 bases, leaving 6 bases of the junction unmatched.